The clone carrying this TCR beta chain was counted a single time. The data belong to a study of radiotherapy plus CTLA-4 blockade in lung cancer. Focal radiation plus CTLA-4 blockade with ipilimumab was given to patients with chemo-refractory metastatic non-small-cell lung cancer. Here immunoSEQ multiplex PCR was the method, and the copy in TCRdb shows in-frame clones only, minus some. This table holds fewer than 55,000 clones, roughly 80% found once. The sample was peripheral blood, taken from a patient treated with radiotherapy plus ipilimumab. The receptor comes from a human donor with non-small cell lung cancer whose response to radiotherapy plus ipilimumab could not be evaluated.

The CDR3 region is CASQKFNQPQHF. The CDR3 region has the DNA TGTGCCAGCCAGAAATTCAATCAGCCCCAGCATTTT. The chain joins TRBV19 to TRBJ1-5; D not certain. The length of the CDR3 is 12 residues. The germline CDR1 and CDR2 sequences are LNHDA and SQIVND (reference sequence). Trimming pared 9 bases from V and 3 bases from J, leaving 9 bases between.